This TCR beta chain is from a study of blood T cell repertoires in COVID-19. Germline trimming cut 1 base from V and 4 bases from J; bases unmatched to any gene: 13. The CDR3 spans 18 residues. CDR1 LGHNA and CDR2 YNFKEQ come from the germline V gene. How the authors handled the data: Researchers report that nucleated cell counts were estimated from reference gene primer amplification. The assay was immunoSEQ multiplex PCR, and TCRdb's table has in-frame clones only and misses some. V, J and clone size were drawn from that table, and D and trimming were deduced from the DNA. The repertoire includes 200,000 to 250,000 clones, around 81% of them detected once, and 8.9% sits in the top ten.

V and J are TRBV4-2 and TRBJ2-5, with TRBD2 matching over 9 bases. This receptor was obtained from a woman between 50 and 59 years old with acute COVID-19. The material sequenced was PBMCs or T cells enriched from blood (not recorded which). The CDR3 DNA is TGTGCCAGCAGCCAAGCCCCGTTCGGAGCGGGAGGTCGAGAGACCCAGTACTTC. Amino acids: CASSQAPFGAGGRETQYF.